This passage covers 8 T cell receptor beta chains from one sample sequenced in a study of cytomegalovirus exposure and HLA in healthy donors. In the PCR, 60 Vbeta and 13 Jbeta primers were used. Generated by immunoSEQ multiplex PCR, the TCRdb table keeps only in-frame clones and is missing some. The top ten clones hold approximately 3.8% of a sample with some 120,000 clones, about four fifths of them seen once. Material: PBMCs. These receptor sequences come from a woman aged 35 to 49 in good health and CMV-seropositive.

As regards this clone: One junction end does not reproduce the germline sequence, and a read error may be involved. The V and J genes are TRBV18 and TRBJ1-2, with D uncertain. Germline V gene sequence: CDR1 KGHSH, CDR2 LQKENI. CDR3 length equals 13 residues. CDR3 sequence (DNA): TGTGCCAGCTCACCAGGGGAAGACTATGACTACACCTTC. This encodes CASSPGEDYDYTF.

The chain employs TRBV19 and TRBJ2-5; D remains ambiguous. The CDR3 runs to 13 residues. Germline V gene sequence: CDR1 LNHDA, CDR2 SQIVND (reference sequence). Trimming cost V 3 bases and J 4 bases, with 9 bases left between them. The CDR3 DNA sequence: TGTGCCAGTAGTATCCGGCTAGGAGAGACCCAGTACTTC. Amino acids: CASSIRLGETQYF.

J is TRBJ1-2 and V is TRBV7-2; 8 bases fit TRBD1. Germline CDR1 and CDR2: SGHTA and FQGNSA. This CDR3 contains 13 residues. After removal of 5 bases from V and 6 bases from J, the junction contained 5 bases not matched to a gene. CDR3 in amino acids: CASSQQTGDGYTF. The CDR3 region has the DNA TGTGCCAGCAGCCAACAGACAGGGGATGGCTACACCTTC.

In DNA, the CDR3 is TGTGCCAGCAGCCCCAGGGGGCATGGGGCCAACGTCCTGACTTTC. Its translation: CASSPRGHGANVLTF. V gene TRBV7-8 combines with J gene TRBJ2-6; 8 nucleotides agree with TRBD1. CDR3 length equals 15 residues. The germline V gene encodes CDR1 SGHVS and CDR2 FQNEAQ. The junction had 3 bases not matched to a gene; V was cut back by 5 bases and J by 3 bases.

DNA of the CDR3: TGCGCCAGCAGCTTGAAGGAGGGGTCCTCTGGAAACACCATATATTTT. Its translation is CASSLKEGSSGNTIYF. V usage is TRBV5-1 and J usage is TRBJ1-3, with D possibly TRBD1 on 5 matching bases. Germline lookup yields CDR1 SGHRS and CDR2 YFSETQ. The V gene lost 1 base and the J gene lost 0 bases, with 11 bases spanning the gap. CDR3 length: 16 residues.

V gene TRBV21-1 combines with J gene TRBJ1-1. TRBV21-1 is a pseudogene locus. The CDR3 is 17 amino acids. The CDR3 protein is CASSDKRRGSVNTEAFF. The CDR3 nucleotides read TGTGCCAGCAGCGATAAGAGGAGGGGTTCGGTGAACACTGAAGCTTTCTTT.

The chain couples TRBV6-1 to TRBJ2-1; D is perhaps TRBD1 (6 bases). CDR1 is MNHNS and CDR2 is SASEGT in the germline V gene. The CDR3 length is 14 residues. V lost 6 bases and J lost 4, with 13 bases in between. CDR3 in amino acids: CASSPTGAYNEQFF. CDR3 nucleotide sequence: TGTGCCAGCAGCCCGACAGGCGCTTACAATGAGCAGTTCTTC.

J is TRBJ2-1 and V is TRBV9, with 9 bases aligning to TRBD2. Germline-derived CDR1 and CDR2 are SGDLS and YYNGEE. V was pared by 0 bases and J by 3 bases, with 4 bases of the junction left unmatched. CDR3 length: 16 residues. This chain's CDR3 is CASSVVAGALYNEQFF. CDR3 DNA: TGTGCCAGCAGCGTAGTAGCGGGAGCCCTCTACAATGAGCAGTTCTTC.